These T cell receptor beta chains were read from a single sample in a study of cytomegalovirus exposure and HLA in healthy donors. The assay was immunoSEQ multiplex PCR, and TCRdb's table has in-frame clones only and misses some. The table has 85,000 to 110,000 clones, around 61% seen once. The sequenced material came from PBMCs. The source is a woman aged 45-60 years in good health and CMV-seronegative. Each CDR3 is given with its conserved first and last residue. The order of the fields is J gene, V gene, D gene, clone size, CDR3 DNA, CDR3 protein. The D gene is left open where the match is weak. Not every row has a clone size; where given, it reads once, few, many or a size class.

TRBJ2-7,TRBV6-5,-,-,TGTGCCAGCTCGGACTTCTACGAGCAGTACTTC,CASSDFYEQYF
TRBJ2-7,TRBV28,TRBD1,once,TGTGCCAGCAGTTTAAACAGGGGCCCGCTCGAGCAGTACTTC,CASSLNRGPLEQYF
TRBJ2-7,TRBV10-3,TRBD1,-,TGTGCCATCAGGGCCGGGACAGGGGGCGACCGTACCCACTACGAGCAGTACTTC,CAIRAGTGGDRTHYEQYF
TRBJ1-1,TRBV4-3,TRBD1,-,TGCGCCAGCAGCCATTTGGCAGGGGGCGCAAACACTGAAGCTTTCTTT,CASSHLAGGANTEAFF
TRBJ2-2,TRBV5-1,-,-,TGCGCCAGCAGCTTGGCCTCTGGGGCCTTGGGGACCGGGGAGCTGTTTTTT,CASSLASGALGTGELFF
TRBJ2-5,TRBV7-9,-,-,TGTGCCAGCAGCTTCCGCGCTTCAGGGTTTGAGACCCAGTACTTC,CASSFRASGFETQYF
TRBJ1-5,TRBV4-1,-,-,TGCGCCAGCAGCCAAGGTGACAGGAGCAATCAGCCCCAGCATTTT,CASSQGDRSNQPQHF
TRBJ1-5,TRBV27,TRBD1,-,TGTGCCAGCAGTTCCCAGGGGGCTGGCAATCAGCCCCAGCATTTT,CASSSQGAGNQPQHF
TRBJ2-2,TRBV11-2,-,-,TGTGCCAGCAGCCTCACAAGGGGTAGCGGGGAGCTGTTTTTT,CASSLTRGSGELFF
TRBJ2-1,TRBV2,TRBD1,-,TGTGCCAGCAGTGTACAGGGGGACAATGAGCAGTTCTTC,CASSVQGDNEQFF
TRBJ2-1,TRBV14,TRBD2,once,TGTGCCAGCAGCCAATTAGCGGGGGGCCGATTGACAAATGAGCAGTTCTTC,CASSQLAGGRLTNEQFF
TRBJ1-2,TRBV2,-,-,TGTGCCAGCAGTGTCCACATTCCTTATGGCTACACCTTC,CASSVHIPYGYTF
TRBJ1-5,TRBV19,TRBD1,few,TGTGCCAGTACCGGGACAGTAGGGGCTCAGCCCCAGCATTTT,CASTGTVGAQPQHF
TRBJ2-7,TRBV5-1,-,-,TGCGCCAGCAGCCAGGTCGGCAGGCTTCCATACGAGCAGTACTTC,CASSQVGRLPYEQYF
TRBJ2-1,TRBV7-3,-,-,TGTGCCAGCAGCTCCCCGGCGGTGGTCAATGAGCAGTTCTTC,CASSSPAVVNEQFF
TRBJ2-5,TRBV7-7,TRBD2,few,TGTGCTAGCAGCCCCGGACTAGGTGGTGGGGAGACCCAGTACTTC,CASSPGLGGGETQYF
TRBJ2-1,TRBV11-2,-,few,TGTGCCAGCACCGAGGACAGAACCTCCTACAATGAGCAGTTCTTC,CASTEDRTSYNEQFF
TRBJ1-2,TRBV7-9,TRBD1,-,TGTGCCAGCAGCTTGGGACAGGGAGGAACTAACTATGGCTACACCTTC,CASSLGQGGTNYGYTF
TRBJ2-1,TRBV7-2,TRBD1,few,TGTGCCAGCAGCTTGTCAACAGGGGAGTTAGAGCAGTTCTTC,CASSLSTGELEQFF
TRBJ1-2,TRBV5-8,-,-,TGTGCCAGCAGCTCCCTCGGACGGGGTGATGGCTACACCTTC,CASSSLGRGDGYTF
TRBJ2-5,TRBV27,TRBD2,-,TGTGCCAGCAGTTTCTGTCTAGCGGGGGAAGAGACCCAGTACTTC,CASSFCLAGEETQYF
TRBJ1-4,TRBV7-2,-,-,TGTGCCAGCAGCTTATCCAGGGAACTCACTAATGAAAAACTGTTTTTT,CASSLSRELTNEKLFF
TRBJ2-5,TRBV13,TRBD2,few,TGTGCCAGCAGCTTAGACGGGGGGGCCGACGAGACCCAGTACTTC,CASSLDGGADETQYF
TRBJ2-2,TRBV6-4,-,-,TGTGCCAGCAGTGCCGGAGGGGACACCGGGGAGCTGTTTTTT,CASSAGGDTGELFF
TRBJ2-3,TRBV14,-,-,TGTGCCAGCAGCCATATTGGGACGGTGGCATGGCGGGATACCACAGATACGCAGTATTTT,CASSHIGTVAWRDTTDTQYF
TRBJ1-1,TRBV5-8,-,few,TGTGCCAGCAGCTTGGGGGGGGGAGCTTTCTTT,CASSLGGGAFF
TRBJ2-7,TRBV10-3,TRBD2,few,TGTGCCATCAGTCTGACTAGCGGGAGTAGAAATCCCACGACCTACGAGCAGTACTTC,CAISLTSGSRNPTTYEQYF
TRBJ2-1,TRBV18,TRBD2,-,TGTGCCAGCTCAAACCTTGGGACTAGCGGGGGGAATGAGCAGTTCTTC,CASSNLGTSGGNEQFF
TRBJ2-3,TRBV7-9,TRBD2,-,TGTGCCAGCAGCTTAGTACGGGCTAGCGGGATGACAGATACGCAGTATTTT,CASSLVRASGMTDTQYF
TRBJ2-1,TRBV6-5,-,few,TGTGCCAGCAGTTACTTTAAGTGGCCGGGGGATGAGCAGTTCTTC,CASSYFKWPGDEQFF
TRBJ2-2,TRBV6-4,-,-,TGTGCCAGCAGCGGGCAGCCAGGGTCAACCGGGGAGCTGTTTTTT,CASSGQPGSTGELFF
TRBJ1-2,TRBV6-5,-,once,TGTGCCAGCAGGCTAGAGGACAGCTGGGACTATGGCTACACCTTC,CASRLEDSWDYGYTF
TRBJ2-5,TRBV7-2,-,-,TGTGCCAGCAGCTTTTCAAGCTACCAAGAGACCCAGTACTTC,CASSFSSYQETQYF
TRBJ1-4,TRBV19,TRBD1,-,TGTGCCAGTAGTAACTCGGGACAGGGTCGTGAAAAACTGCTTTTT,CASSNSGQGREKLLF
TRBJ1-5,TRBV10-3,TRBD1,-,TGTGCCATCAGTGAGGTACCGGGACAGGGGATCCGTCTAATCAATCAGCCCCAGCATTTT,CAISEVPGQGIRLINQPQHF
TRBJ2-7,TRBV28,TRBD1,-,TGTGCCAGCAGCACCGCCGGACAGGGAACCTACGAGCAGTACTTC,CASSTAGQGTYEQYF
TRBJ2-7,TRBV9,TRBD1,-,TGTGCCAGCAGCGAGCAGGGGGCACACTACGAGCAGTACTTC,CASSEQGAHYEQYF
TRBJ2-7,TRBV30,TRBD2,-,TGTGCCTGGAGTGAAGGGTGGGGGGGTTCCTACGAGCAGTACTTC,CAWSEGWGGSYEQYF
TRBJ1-1,TRBV18,-,-,TGTGCCAGCTCTCCCCCCGCACGGGTCACTGAAGCTTTCTTT,CASSPPARVTEAFF
TRBJ1-1,TRBV30,-,-,TGTGCCCGGGGGTCCGGCCCATTGGGCGGTGAAGCTTTCTTT,CARGSGPLGGEAFF
TRBJ1-3,TRBV4-1,-,-,TGCGCCAGCAGCCAAGCGTTCGTAAGGGGGATTGGAAACACCATATATTTT,CASSQAFVRGIGNTIYF
TRBJ2-3,TRBV20-1,-,-,TGCAGTGCAAATGCTAGGGGTACGCAGTATTTT,CSANARGTQYF
TRBJ2-3,TRBV28,TRBD2,once,TGTGCCAGCAGTTTCACCGGGACTAGCCAGTATTTT,CASSFTGTSQYF
TRBJ1-1,TRBV28,-,-,TGTGCCAGTTGGTTACAGGGTGGTACTGAAGCTTTCTTT,CASWLQGGTEAFF
TRBJ1-1,TRBV6-5,-,-,TGTGCCAGCAGTTACCTTCCGGGCACTGAAGCTTTCTTT,CASSYLPGTEAFF
TRBJ2-2,TRBV7-6,-,-,TGTGCCAGCAGCTTAGGAACCACTACCGGGGAGCTGTTTTTT,CASSLGTTTGELFF
TRBJ1-4,TRBV7-3,-,-,TGTGCCAGCAGCTCCGGGGTTAATGAAAAACTGTTTTTT,CASSSGVNEKLFF
TRBJ1-2,TRBV19,TRBD1,-,TGTGCCAGTATGGGACAGGGTCAGAACTATGGCTACACCTTC,CASMGQGQNYGYTF
TRBJ1-1,TRBV28,TRBD1,-,TGTGCCAGCAGTCCGCGGACAGGGACCACTGAAGCTTTCTTT,CASSPRTGTTEAFF
TRBJ2-1,TRBV5-6,-,few,TGTGCCAGCAGCCCTGGGCTAACGCTACATAATGAGCAGTTCTTC,CASSPGLTLHNEQFF
TRBJ1-4,TRBV6-1,TRBD1,few,TGTGCCAGCAGCGCGTACAGGGGGGGAGGGGAAAAACTGTTTTTT,CASSAYRGGGEKLFF
TRBJ1-2,TRBV2,TRBD1,few,TGTGCCAGCAGTGAATCTGGCAGGGGGGACTATGGCTACACCTTC,CASSESGRGDYGYTF
TRBJ1-2,TRBV28,-,-,TGTGCCAGCAGTTTACGGAGGCTTCCCTATGGCTACACCTTC,CASSLRRLPYGYTF
TRBJ2-3,TRBV9,-,-,TGTGCCAGCAGCGTAGCCTTGGGGACTAGCACAGATACGCAGTATTTT,CASSVALGTSTDTQYF
TRBJ1-2,TRBV30,TRBD1,few,TGTGCCTGGAGCGGACAGGGGAATGGCTACACCTTC,CAWSGQGNGYTF
TRBJ2-7,TRBV28,TRBD1,-,TGTGCCAGCAGTAAGACAGGGCTTGGGGCCTACGAGCAGTACTTC,CASSKTGLGAYEQYF
TRBJ2-3,TRBV6-5,TRBD2,few,TGTGCCAGCAGCCTAGCGGACCCGAGCACAGATACGCAGTATTTT,CASSLADPSTDTQYF
TRBJ1-2,TRBV7-9,-,-,TGTGCCAGCAGCTTTGCGGCGGGGGCAGGATATGGCTACACCTTC,CASSFAAGAGYGYTF
TRBJ2-1,TRBV5-4,-,few,TGTGCCAGCAGCCCCGGGACTTATCTCAATGAGCAGTTCTTC,CASSPGTYLNEQFF
TRBJ2-3,TRBV7-8,-,-,TGTGCCAGCAGCTTAGCGCAACAGGCGAGCACAGATACGCAGTATTTT,CASSLAQQASTDTQYF